Described below is a single TCR beta chain sequence and its context. CDR1 and CDR2 (germline): MDHEN, SYDVKM. V was cut by 6 bases and J by 0 bases, with 12 bases left in between. CDR3 length: 16 amino acids. In the source study's methods: Reference gene primer amplification gave estimated nucleated cell counts. Some clones are missing from TCRdb's copy, which holds only in-frame ones; the method was immunoSEQ multiplex PCR. V and J calls and clone size are copied from that table; D and trimming were computed from the DNA. This table holds roughly 50,000 clones, around 78% found once. This specimen comes from a study of blood T cell repertoires in COVID-19. Study context: Samples taken during acute and convalescent COVID-19 were collected in the United States, Italy and Spain. T cells, B-cell-depleted T cells, or PBMCs supplied cDNA or gDNA.

The V and J genes are TRBV28 and TRBJ1-6; D possibly corresponds to TRBD1 (5 bases). The clonotype originates from a human donor in a cohort sampled during active COVID-19. The sample was peripheral blood. The CDR3 sequence: CASRKDISSYNSPLHF. The CDR3, as DNA: TGTGCCAGCAGGAAGGACATAAGCTCCTATAATTCACCCCTCCACTTT.